This T cell receptor beta chain is drawn from a study of blood T cell repertoires in COVID-19. At the level of the study: COVID-19 samples from acute and convalescent phases originated in the United States, Italy and Spain. In each case, the material was cDNA or gDNA derived from T cells, B-cell-depleted T cells, or PBMCs.

Original processing methods: Amplifying reference gene primers gave estimates of nucleated cell counts. TCRdb's copy holds only in-frame clones and misses some; the assay was immunoSEQ multiplex PCR. That table gives V, J and clone size, and the DNA gave D and trimming. The repertoire includes approximately 350,000 clones, approximately 82% of them detected once, and roughly 3% sits in the top ten. Trimming removed 3 bases from V and 3 bases from J; junction bases left unmatched: 12. Germline CDR1 DFQATT, CDR2 SNEGSKA (reference sequence). This CDR3 has 17 amino acids. This TCR was recovered from a man aged 25 to 45 with active or convalescent COVID-19. The rearrangement joins TRBV20-1 to TRBJ2-1, with 9 bases that match TRBD2. Material: peripheral blood. In DNA, the CDR3 is TGCAGTGCTAGTGGGGCTAGCGGGACGGTAGGCTACAATGAGCAGTTCTTC. Protein product: CSASGASGTVGYNEQFF.